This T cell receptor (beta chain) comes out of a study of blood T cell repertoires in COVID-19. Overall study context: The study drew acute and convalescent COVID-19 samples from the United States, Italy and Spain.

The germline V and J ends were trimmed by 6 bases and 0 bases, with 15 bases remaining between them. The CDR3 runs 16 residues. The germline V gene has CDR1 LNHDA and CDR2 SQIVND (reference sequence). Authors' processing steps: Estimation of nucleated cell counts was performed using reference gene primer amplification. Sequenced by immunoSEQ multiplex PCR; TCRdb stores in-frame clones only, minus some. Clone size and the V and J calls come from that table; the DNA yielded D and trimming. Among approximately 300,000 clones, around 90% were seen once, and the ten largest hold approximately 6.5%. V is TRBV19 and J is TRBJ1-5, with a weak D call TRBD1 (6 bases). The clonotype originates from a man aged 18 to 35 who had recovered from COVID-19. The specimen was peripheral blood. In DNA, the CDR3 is TGTGCCAGTAGGCCCCACAAAGGGGGTAGCAATCAGCCCCAGCATTTT. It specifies CASRPHKGGSNQPQHF.